The 4 T cell receptor beta chains below all came from one sample that was sequenced in a study of molecular identifiers for immune sequencing clone quantification. TCRdb processed the PCR reads anew with MiXCR; each CDR3 protein has one entry. The data show about half a million distinct CDR3 sequences, roughly a fifth seen once. Sequenced input: naive CD8+ T cells from blood, with Jurkat cell RNA spiked in. Sample subset: FACS-sorted CD8+CD4-CCR7+CD45RA+ naive T cells. The receptors were sampled from a human donor in good health. Some libraries in this study had Jurkat cell RNA spiked in.

This clonotype came up a few times. The chain is built from TRBV9 and TRBJ1-1; no firm D call. The V gene lost 3 bases and the J gene lost 1 base, with 10 bases spanning the gap. CDR1 is SGDLS and CDR2 is YYNGEE in the germline V gene. This CDR3 contains 14 residues. CDR3 DNA sequence: TGTGCCAGCAGCGAGCAGGCAGGGAACACTGAAGCTTTCTTT. It specifies CASSEQAGNTEAFF.

Details on this clonotype: A much larger clone lies a single base off, so this may be a read error. The chain is built from TRBV20-1 and TRBJ2-7, with D possibly matching TRBD2 (6 bases). The germline gives CDR1 DFQATT, CDR2 SNEGSKA (reference sequence). Trimming shortened V by 5 bases and J by 3 bases, and 11 bases separated the two germline ends. This CDR3 comprises 12 residues. The CDR3 is CSAGAGGYEQYF. CDR3 coding DNA: TGCAGTGCTGGAGCCGGGGGCTACGAGCAGTACTTC.

This clonotype was seen more than once but under ten times. CDR3 amino acids: CASSQGTSTDTQYF. DNA for the CDR3: TGCGCCAGCAGCCAAGGGACTAGCACAGATACGCAGTATTTT. J is TRBJ2-3 and V is TRBV4-1, with a tentative D call TRBD2 (5 bases). This CDR3 spans 14 amino acids. V lost 1 base and J 0 bases, leaving 5 bases between the germline ends. The V gene's germline CDR1 is MGHRA and CDR2 YSYEKL.

The J gene is TRBJ1-1, the V gene TRBV6-5, with a possible D match to TRBD1 (6 bases). The V gene's germline CDR1 is MNHEY and CDR2 SVGAGI. The CDR3 sequence is 15 residues long. V shed 4 bases and J shed 4 bases, with 16 bases lying between them. CDR3 DNA sequence: TGTGCCAGCAGTTTCACAGAACAGGGTTTCACTGAAGCTTTCTTT. It encodes CASSFTEQGFTEAFF.